This entry lists 17 T cell receptor beta chains sequenced from one sample in a study of T cell responses to AZD1222 COVID-19 vaccine. Generated by immunoSEQ multiplex PCR, the TCRdb table keeps only in-frame clones and is missing some. The sample includes some 110,000 clones, about 87% of them seen just once. The specimen was peripheral blood, collected on day 0 of AZD1222 vaccination. Receptor source: an adult in good health.

This rearrangement joins TRBV7-9 to TRBJ1-1, with 10 bases that match TRBD1. Trimming at V came to 1 base and at J to 2 bases, leaving 4 bases not matched to a gene. The CDR3 is made up of 16 amino acids. Germline V gene sequence: CDR1 SEHNR, CDR2 FQNEAQ (reference sequence). CDR3 sequence reads: CASSLVLTGGNTEAFF. The CDR3 DNA reads TGTGCCAGCAGCTTAGTATTGACAGGGGGCAACACTGAAGCTTTCTTT. Variable domain in full (rest from reference TRBV7-9 and TRBJ1-1): DTGVSQNPRHKITKRGQNVTFRCDPISEHNRLYWYRQTLGQGPEFLTYFQNEAQLEKSRLLSDRFSAERPKGSFSTLEIQRTEQGDSAMYLCASSLVLTGGNTEAFFGQGTRLTVV.

The chain has TRBV5-4 and TRBJ2-2, with a weak D call TRBD1 (5 bases). This CDR3 contains 15 residues. Between the trimmed V and J ends, which lost 4 bases and 0 bases, there was a span of 10 bases. The germline V gene encodes CDR1 SGHNT and CDR2 YYREEE (reference sequence). Here the CDR3 reads CASSLRQTNTGELFF. The CDR3, as DNA: TGTGCCAGCAGCCTCAGACAGACGAACACCGGGGAGCTGTTTTTT.

The count of this clone is one. The chain uses TRBV9 and TRBJ1-3; 7 bases align to TRBD1. The CDR3 is made up of 15 amino acids. The germline V gene has CDR1 SGDLS and CDR2 YYNGEE. V was pared by 3 bases and J by 4 bases, with 7 bases of the junction left unmatched. The CDR3 loop is CASSDPQGRGNTIYF. CDR3 DNA: TGTGCCAGCAGCGACCCACAGGGGAGAGGAAACACCATATATTTT.

CDR3 coding DNA: TGTGCCACCAGTGATTTGGGGGTGAGGAACACTGAAGCTTTCTTT. Its protein product is CATSDLGVRNTEAFF. V gene TRBV24-1 combines with J gene TRBJ1-1; no clear D gene. Trimming pared 0 bases from V and 1 base from J, leaving 8 bases between. This CDR3 contains 15 residues. Germline CDR1 and CDR2: KGHDR and SFDVKD.

The count of this clone is one. CDR3 sequence reads: CASKGGSNEQFF. Here the CDR3 DNA reads TGTGCCAGCAAGGGCGGGAGCAATGAGCAGTTCTTC. This rearrangement joins TRBV25-1 to TRBJ2-1, with 7 positions matching TRBD2. The trim removed 7 bases at V and 6 bases at J, leaving 3 bases unmatched. Looked up from germline, CDR1 is MGHDK and CDR2 is SYGVNS. The CDR3 contains 12 residues.

V is TRBV5-1 and J is TRBJ1-4; TRBD1 aligns across 7 bases. CDR1 is SGHRS and CDR2 is YFSETQ in the germline V gene. The CDR3 totals 16 residues. Trimming cost V 0 bases and J 4 bases; bases outside gene matches: 6. The CDR3 sequence is CASSLGDRDLNEKLFF. CDR3 nucleotide sequence: TGCGCCAGCAGCTTGGGTGACAGGGACCTTAATGAAAAACTGTTTTTT.

To note about this clone: The identical CDR3 is also encoded by other nucleotide sequences in the sample. This rearrangement joins TRBV24-1 to TRBJ1-4; D is ambiguous. CDR1 is KGHDR, CDR2 SFDVKD, per germline. The CDR3 has 12 amino acids. V was pared by 3 bases and J by 6 bases, with 4 bases between. CDR3 nucleotide sequence: TGTGCCACCAGTGATCCTCATGAAAAACTGTTTTTT. Its protein product is CATSDPHEKLFF.

V and J are TRBV28 and TRBJ1-5; 8 nucleotides agree with TRBD1. Germline V gene sequence: CDR1 MDHEN, CDR2 SYDVKM. The CDR3 loop spans 15 amino acids. Trimming removed 8 bases from V and 0 bases from J; junction bases left unmatched: 6. DNA of the CDR3: TGTGCCAGCTTCCAGGGGGCGGGTAGCAATCAGCCCCAGCATTTT. This gives the protein CASFQGAGSNQPQHF.

V is TRBV7-9 and J is TRBJ2-7, with a possible D match to TRBD2 (6 bases). Deletions cut 6 bases from V and 0 bases from J, with 18 bases between. Germline values: CDR1 SEHNR, CDR2 FQNEAQ (reference sequence). The CDR3 has 16 residues. The CDR3 bases are TGTGCCAGCAGTCAAACTAGCTCTACCCGCTCCTACGAGCAGTACTTC. This gives the protein CASSQTSSTRSYEQYF.

This CDR3 is CASSLRGSPYNEQFF. The DNA of the CDR3 is TGTGCCAGCAGCTTACGCGGGAGCCCTTACAATGAGCAGTTCTTC. The chain employs TRBV13 and TRBJ2-1, with 7 bases fitting TRBD2. The germline V gene encodes CDR1 PRHDT and CDR2 FYEKMQ (reference sequence). The CDR3 sequence is 15 residues long. The ends lost 2 bases at V and 4 bases at J; junction bases unmatched: 5.

J is TRBJ1-2 and V is TRBV21-1; TRBD1 is taken as the D call from the table, unchecked against the DNA. TRBV21-1 is designated a pseudogene. The CDR3 has 18 amino acids. The CDR3 loop reads CASSKDGRQGARHYGYTF. Written as DNA, the CDR3 is TGTGCCAGCAGCAAAGACGGGCGACAGGGGGCGCGACACTATGGCTACACCTTC.

The chain employs TRBV7-9 and TRBJ2-1; 10 bases are a match to TRBD1. Trimming at V came to 6 bases and at J to 9 bases, leaving 2 bases not matched to a gene. Germline V gene sequence: CDR1 SEHNR, CDR2 FQNEAQ (reference sequence). This CDR3 has 12 amino acids. CDR3 sequence (DNA): TGTGCCAGCAGGACAGGGGGCAGTGAGCAGTTCTTC. This translates into CASRTGGSEQFF.

This chain joins TRBV6-1 and TRBJ1-3; D might be TRBD1 (5 bases). V shed 3 bases and J shed 5 bases, with 11 bases lying between them. CDR1 is MNHNS, CDR2 SASEGT, per germline. The CDR3 is made up of 14 amino acids. CDR3 DNA sequence: TGTGCCAGCAGTGAGGGACCGACTCGAAACACCATATATTTT. It yields the protein CASSEGPTRNTIYF.

V usage is TRBV30 and J usage is TRBJ1-4; the D is unclear. Germline V lookup: CDR1 GTSNPN, CDR2 SVGIG (reference sequence). CDR3 size: 11 residues. The V gene lost 0 bases and the J gene lost 8 bases, with 4 bases spanning the gap. CDR3: CAWSVDEKLFF. As DNA, the CDR3 is TGTGCCTGGAGTGTAGACGAAAAACTGTTTTTT. The variable domain in full, completed from reference TRBV30 and TRBJ1-4, reads SQTIHQWPATLVQPVGSPLSLECTVEGTSNPNLYWYRQAAGRGLQLLFYSVGIGQISSEVPQNLSASRPQDRQFILSSKKLLLSDSGFYLCAWSVDEKLFFGSGTQLSVL.

The V and J genes are TRBV29-1 and TRBJ2-5, with 10 nucleotides matching TRBD1. Germline V gene sequence: CDR1 SQVTM, CDR2 ANQGSEA. There are 14 residues in the CDR3. V trimming: 6 bases; J trimming: 3 bases; junction bases outside the gene matches: 7. CDR3 nucleotides: TGCAGCGTCGATGACAGGGGGCGCGAAGAGACCCAGTACTTC. Amino acids: CSVDDRGREETQYF.

The genes are TRBV10-2 and TRBJ2-3, with 10 bases that match TRBD1. The V gene's germline CDR1 is WSHSY and CDR2 SAAADI. The CDR3 has 16 residues. With 3 bases clipped from V and 1 base from J, the junction kept 4 bases outside the gene matches. The CDR3 coding sequence is TGCGCCAGCAGTGATCACGGGACAGGGGGCACAGATACGCAGTATTTT. Translated, it gives CASSDHGTGGTDTQYF.

This sequence joins TRBV7-9 and TRBJ2-1; 7 positions match TRBD1. Trimming cost V 5 bases and J 5 bases; bases outside gene matches: 9. The germline gives CDR1 SEHNR, CDR2 FQNEAQ (reference sequence). This CDR3 has 15 amino acids. CDR3 bases: TGTGCCAGCAGCCCCCGGACAGGCCCCGACAATGAGCAGTTCTTC. This codes for CASSPRTGPDNEQFF.